The sequence of this T cell receptor (beta chain) was determined in a study of OX40 agonist ivuxolimab in advanced cancers. Measured with immunoSEQ multiplex PCR; TCRdb has only the in-frame clones, and not every one. In the table there are 72,000 or so clones, about 88% of which are singletons. Germline V lookup: CDR1 SGHKS, CDR2 YYEKEE (reference sequence). The CDR3 runs 15 residues. Trimming removed 4 bases at V and 4 bases at J, with 17 bases between. This chain uses TRBV5-5 with TRBJ2-5; D perhaps matches TRBD1 (5 bases). The sample consisted of CD4+ or CD8+ T cells sorted from blood, taken in a trial of the OX40 agonist ivuxolimab. The clonotype comes from an adult with an advanced solid tumor such as melanoma, head and neck, liver or kidney cancer. The CDR3 is CASSPIPGQGETQYF. The CDR3 DNA follows: TGTGCCAGCAGCCCCATCCCCGGACAAGGAGAGACCCAGTACTTC.